This TCR beta chain was captured in a study of blood T cell repertoires in COVID-19. Study as a whole: The study drew acute and convalescent COVID-19 samples from the United States, Italy and Spain. Sample material is recorded as cDNA or gDNA derived from T cells, B-cell-depleted T cells, or PBMCs.

This table comes from immunoSEQ multiplex PCR, and its TCRdb copy is limited to in-frame clones, with some not included. Seen here are some 300,000 clones, approximately 90% observed once, and the top ten hold around a tenth. Cohort assignment relied on participant-reported clinical history. The recovered donors of Cohort 3 showed two negative PCRs, clearance, or symptom resolution. CDR1 is LNHNV, CDR2 YYDKDF, per germline (reference sequence). V was pared by 4 bases and J by 7 bases, with 11 bases between. This CDR3 has 13 residues. Source material: PBMCs or T cells enriched from blood (not recorded which). The sequence was collected from a woman between 35 and 50 years old who had recovered from COVID-19. The rearrangement joins TRBV15 to TRBJ1-5, with D maybe TRBD1 (5 bases). The CDR3 sequence: CATSTLPGQPQHF. CDR3 coding DNA: TGTGCCACCAGCACCCTTCCAGGGCAGCCCCAGCATTTT.